The next 8 T cell receptor beta chains were all read from a single sample in a study. TCRdb processed the RT-PCR reads anew with MiXCR; each CDR3 protein has one entry. The sample holds about 680,000 distinct CDR3 sequences, approximately 15% seen once. The sequencing input was memory CD4+ T cells from blood. These receptors were taken from a female donor in good health, serving as a healthy control.

This rearrangement joins TRBV28 to TRBJ1-5; D unresolved. Germline assignment: CDR1 MDHEN and CDR2 SYDVKM. The CDR3 loop spans 13 amino acids. Trimming removed 3 bases at V and 6 bases at J, with 9 bases between. The CDR3 nucleotides are TGTGCCAGCAGTTTTTCCGCAGGTCAGCCCCAGCATTTT. Protein: CASSFSAGQPQHF. The entire variable domain, with the rest obtained from reference TRBV28 and TRBJ1-5, is as follows: DVKVTQSSRYLVKRTGEKVFLECVQDMDHENMFWYRQDPGLGLRLIYFSYDVKMKEKGDIPEGYSVSREKKERFSLILESASTNQTSMYLCASSFSAGQPQHFGDGTRLSIL.

The chain couples TRBV28 to TRBJ1-2; TRBD1 agrees at 9 bases. V lost 5 bases to trimming and J lost 8 bases; unmatched junction nucleotides: 12. Per the germline V gene, CDR1 is MDHEN and CDR2 is SYDVKM. The CDR3 has 15 residues. The CDR3 loop reads CASSLRLQGAEGYTF. CDR3 DNA: TGTGCCAGCAGTCTTCGATTACAGGGGGCGGAAGGCTACACCTTC.

This clonotype was detected ten times or more. This chain connects TRBV10-3 to TRBJ1-1; D is perhaps TRBD1 (5 bases). Deletions cut 3 bases from V and 9 bases from J, with 8 bases between. The CDR3 sequence is 11 residues long. Germline CDR1 reads ENHRY; CDR2 reads SYGVKD. CDR3 sequence reads: CAISDRDQAFF. Here the CDR3 DNA reads TGTGCCATCAGTGACCGGGACCAAGCTTTCTTT.

This clonotype has only a few counts. An end of the junction differs from the germline gene, which may be a read error. The chain employs TRBV5-1 and TRBJ1-1; D is undetermined. The CDR3 has 14 residues. Per the germline V gene, CDR1 is SGHRS and CDR2 is YFSETQ. In DNA form, the CDR3 reads TGTGCCAGCAGCTTGGGCAGAGAGAACACTGAAGCTTTCTTT. It translates to CASSLGRENTEAFF.

This clonotype was observed a few times. J is TRBJ2-1 and V is TRBV5-1; maybe TRBD2 (6 bases). This CDR3 region has 17 residues. The V gene's germline CDR1 is SGHRS and CDR2 YFSETQ. V lost 3 bases and J lost 4, with 20 bases in between. CDR3 in amino acids: CASSYSFAGPVYNEQFF. The CDR3 coding sequence is TGCGCCAGCAGCTACTCATTCGCGGGACCAGTGTACAATGAGCAGTTCTTC.

In this sample, this clonotype turned up a few times. The CDR3 here is CASSPSEGGNQPQHF. CDR3 DNA: TGTGCCAGCTCACCGAGCGAGGGGGGGAATCAGCCCCAGCATTTT. The chain couples TRBV18 to TRBJ1-5; weak D call: TRBD1 (6 bases). The CDR3 consists of 15 residues. Trimming took 3 bases from V and 4 from J, leaving 13 bases between them. The germline gives CDR1 KGHSH, CDR2 LQKENI.

This chain connects TRBV4-2 to TRBJ2-7; possible D gene TRBD2, 5 bases. CDR1 LGHNA and CDR2 YNFKEQ come from the germline V gene. Trimming took 0 bases from V and 7 from J, leaving 10 bases between them. There are 13 residues in the CDR3. CDR3 loop: CASSQDWEREQYF. CDR3 nucleotide sequence: TGTGCCAGCAGCCAAGATTGGGAGAGGGAGCAGTACTTC.

The CDR3 region is CASSLSGPGEPQHF. The CDR3 bases are TGTGCCAGCAGTTTATCAGGGCCCGGGGAGCCCCAGCATTTT. The V and J genes are TRBV12-3 or TRBV12-4 and TRBJ1-5, with TRBD1 as a possible D gene (5 bases). V was shortened by 2 bases and J by 8 bases, with 13 bases between the two germline ends. CDR3 length: 14 residues.